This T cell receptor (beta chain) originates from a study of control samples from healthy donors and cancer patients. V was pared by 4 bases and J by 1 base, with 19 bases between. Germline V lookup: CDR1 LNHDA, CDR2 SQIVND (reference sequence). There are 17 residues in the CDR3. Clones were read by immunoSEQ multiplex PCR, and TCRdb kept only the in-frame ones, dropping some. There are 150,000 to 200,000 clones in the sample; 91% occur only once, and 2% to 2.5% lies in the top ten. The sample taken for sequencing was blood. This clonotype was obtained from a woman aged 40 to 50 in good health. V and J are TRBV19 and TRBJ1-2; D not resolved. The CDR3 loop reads CASSRGTLTRSNYGYTF. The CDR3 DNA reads TGTGCCAGTAGTAGAGGAACCCTGACAAGGAGTAACTATGGCTACACCTTC.